The present T cell receptor (beta chain) was sequenced within a study of T cells in Graves' hyperthyroidism and ophthalmopathy. Trimming cost V 3 bases and J 7 bases; bases outside gene matches: 8. In germline, CDR1 is SGDLS, CDR2 YYNGEE. There are 15 residues in the CDR3. The TCR beta CDR3 regions underwent amplification using RNA transcripts as the source. TCR CDR3 regions were first amplified by RT-PCR with HTBI primers. TCRdb ran MiXCR on the multiplex PCR reads and lists one entry per CDR3 protein. The profile shows 400,000 to 500,000 distinct CDR3 sequences, approximately 15% of them singletons.

V usage is TRBV9 and J usage is TRBJ1-5; 9 nucleotides agree with TRBD1. The sequence was obtained from a woman aged 18-35 years with Graves' hyperthyroidism. The sample taken for sequencing was blood. The CDR3 spells CASSASGTGRQPQHF. CDR3 nucleotide sequence: TGTGCCAGCAGCGCAAGCGGGACAGGGCGACAGCCCCAGCATTTT.